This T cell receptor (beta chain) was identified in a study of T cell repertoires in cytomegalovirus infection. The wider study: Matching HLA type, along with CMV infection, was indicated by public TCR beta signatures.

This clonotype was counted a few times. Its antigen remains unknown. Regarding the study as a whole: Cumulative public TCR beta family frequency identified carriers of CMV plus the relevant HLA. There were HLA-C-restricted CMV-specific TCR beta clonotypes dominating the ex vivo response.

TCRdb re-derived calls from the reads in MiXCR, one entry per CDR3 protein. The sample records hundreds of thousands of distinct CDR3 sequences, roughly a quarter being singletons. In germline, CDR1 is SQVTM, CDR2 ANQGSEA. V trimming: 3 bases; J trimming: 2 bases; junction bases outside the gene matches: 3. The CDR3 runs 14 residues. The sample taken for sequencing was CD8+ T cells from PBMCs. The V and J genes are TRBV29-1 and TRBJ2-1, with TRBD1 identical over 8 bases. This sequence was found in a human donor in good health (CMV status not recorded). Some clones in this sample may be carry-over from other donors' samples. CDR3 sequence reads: CSVDGTGPYNEQFF. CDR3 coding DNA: TGCAGCGTTGACGGGACAGGACCCTACAATGAGCAGTTCTTC.